Listed here are 15 T cell receptor beta chains from one sample, sequenced in a study of T cell repertoires in cytomegalovirus infection. TCRdb re-analysed the reads in MiXCR, keeping a single row per CDR3 protein. The sample contains 110,000 or so distinct CDR3 sequences, 30% of which appear only once. Their cognate antigens are unknown. The input for sequencing was CD8+ T cells from cultured PBMCs, taken from culture after CMV antigen stimulation. These receptors all stem from a human donor in good health (CMV status not recorded). Some clones in this sample may be carry-over from other donors' samples.

Here the CDR3 reads CASSTSGGAVFF. In nucleotides, the CDR3 is TGTGCCAGCAGCACGAGCGGGGGGGCGGTGTTCTTC. This chain uses TRBV4-2 with TRBJ2-1; the match to TRBD2 covers 10 bases. CDR1 and CDR2 (germline): LGHNA, YNFKEQ. Losses at the gene ends were 5 bases for V and 15 bases for J; bases not matched to a gene: 7. This CDR3 has 12 residues.

The chain employs TRBV28 and TRBJ1-4; perhaps TRBD1 as D (5 bases). Per the germline V gene, CDR1 is MDHEN and CDR2 is SYDVKM. Trimming cost V 1 base and J 8 bases, with 23 bases left between them. This CDR3 region has 18 residues. In DNA form, the CDR3 reads TGTGCCAGCAGTTTATCGGTTCTTAGTTCAGGGTTTCGCGAAAAACTGTTTTTT. Residues: CASSLSVLSSGFREKLFF.

This sequence joins TRBV6-1 and TRBJ1-2; D is ambiguous. Germline V CDR1 and CDR2: MNHNS, SASEGT. Trimming removed 2 bases at V and 6 bases at J, with 22 bases between. CDR3 length equals 17 residues. CDR3 sequence: CASSEQYDSGPPDGYTF. CDR3 DNA sequence: TGTGCCAGCAGTGAACAATACGATTCCGGGCCACCGGATGGCTACACCTTC.

The chain links TRBV12-3 or TRBV12-4 to TRBJ2-3; D uncertain. CDR3 length: 14 residues. The germline V and J ends were trimmed by 3 bases and 2 bases, with 9 bases remaining between them. CDR3 nucleotide sequence: TGTGCCAGCAGTTTTAATTATCCCACAGATACGCAGTATTTT. This gives the protein CASSFNYPTDTQYF.

This clonotype has a handful of counts. The chain employs TRBV27 and TRBJ1-6, with D unresolved. This CDR3 contains 14 residues. Trimming removed 3 bases at V and 13 bases at J, with 16 bases between. Germline lookup yields CDR1 MNHEY and CDR2 SMNVEV (reference sequence). CDR3 in amino acids: CASSFGPDYVPLHF. The CDR3 bases are TGTGCCAGCAGTTTTGGACCCGATTATGTTCCCCTCCACTTT.

This sequence joins TRBV12-3 or TRBV12-4 and TRBJ2-7, with TRBD2 as a possible D gene (6 bases). There are 15 residues in the CDR3. With 5 bases removed from V and 5 bases from J, the gap between germline ends came to 19 bases. For the CDR3, the DNA is TGTGCCAGCAGTCTCCAGTCGGGACTGTACCACGAGCAGTACTTC. Amino acid sequence: CASSLQSGLYHEQYF.

The chain recombines TRBV20-1 with TRBJ2-5, with D possibly TRBD1 on 6 matching bases. Looked up from germline, CDR1 is DFQATT and CDR2 is SNEGSKA (reference sequence). The CDR3 spans 15 residues. Trimming pared 6 bases from V and 1 base from J, leaving 18 bases between. The CDR3 region is CSASKTGATQETQYF. CDR3 bases: TGCAGTGCATCTAAGACAGGCGCCACCCAAGAGACCCAGTACTTC.

This clonotype was detected ten times or more. This chain links TRBV6-1 with TRBJ2-7; 8 bases align to TRBD1. Per the germline V gene, CDR1 is MNHNS and CDR2 is SASEGT. This CDR3 spans 15 amino acids. Unmatched junction bases numbered 9, after V lost 7 bases and J lost 1 base. CDR3 sequence (DNA): TGTGCCAGCACTCTAGACAGGGGTCCATCCTACGAGCAGTACTTC. Translated, it gives CASTLDRGPSYEQYF.

V and J are TRBV6-5 and TRBJ1-6; D is unresolved. This CDR3 region has 17 residues. Germline V gives CDR1 MNHEY, CDR2 SVGAGI. Trimming removed 0 bases at V and 2 bases at J, with 11 bases between. Written as DNA, the CDR3 is TGTGCCAGCAGTTACTCGTGGGAATACCCCTATAATTCACCCCTCCACTTT. Translation gives CASSYSWEYPYNSPLHF.

In this sample, this clonotype turned up a few times. V and J are TRBV5-1 and TRBJ1-2; 9 nucleotides agree with TRBD1. Per germline, CDR1 SGHRS and CDR2 YFSETQ. This CDR3 is 15 amino acids long. Trimming removed 4 bases from V and 8 bases from J; junction bases left unmatched: 12. CDR3 coding DNA: TGCGCCAGCAGCCGGGGGACAGGGACTGTCGACGGCTACACCTTC. Protein product: CASSRGTGTVDGYTF.

This clonotype was seen more than once but under ten times. The J gene is TRBJ2-7, the V gene TRBV7-6, with 8 nucleotides matching TRBD1. This CDR3 region has 15 residues. The junction had 7 bases not matched to a gene; V was cut back by 2 bases and J by 4 bases. Germline assignment: CDR1 SGHVS and CDR2 FNYEAQ. The CDR3 here is CASSLPGTGSYEQYF. CDR3 DNA: TGTGCCAGCAGCTTACCGGGGACAGGATCATACGAGCAGTACTTC.

The chain combines TRBV6-5 with TRBJ2-3; D may be TRBD1 (5 bases). The CDR3 consists of 15 residues. Germline V gives CDR1 MNHEY, CDR2 SVGAGI. The V end lost 1 base, the J end lost 6 bases, and 14 bases lay between the germline ends. The DNA for the CDR3 is TGTGCCAGCAGTTACTGGCAGGGTTCTCCGGATACGCAGTATTTT. Its translation is CASSYWQGSPDTQYF.

In its sample, this clonotype was seen a few times. CDR3 amino acids: CASSYGTGEIYEQYF. CDR3 coding DNA: TGTGCCAGCAGTTACGGGACAGGGGAAATCTACGAGCAGTACTTC. V and J are TRBV6-5 and TRBJ2-7; 10 bases are a match to TRBD1. Germline CDR1 and CDR2: MNHEY and SVGAGI. The ends lost 2 bases at V and 3 bases at J; junction bases unmatched: 4. This CDR3 spans 15 amino acids.

The table lists this clonotype with many counts. The V call is TRBV5-6, the J call TRBJ1-3; D uncertain. Germline CDR1 SGHDT, CDR2 YYEEEE. V lost 6 bases to trimming and J lost 0 bases, with 7 bases between them. The CDR3 sequence is 13 residues long. CDR3 in DNA: TGTGCCAGCATGGGGAACTCTGGAAACACCATATATTTT. Amino acids: CASMGNSGNTIYF.

This clonotype was found a few times. The rearrangement joins TRBV11-3 to TRBJ2-2, with D maybe TRBD1 (6 bases). V was cut by 5 bases and J by 0 bases, with 16 bases left in between. In germline, CDR1 is SGHNT, CDR2 YENEEA. The CDR3 length is 17 residues. CDR3 residues: CASSPSQTGSNTGELFF. CDR3 sequence (DNA): TGTGCCAGCAGCCCCAGTCAGACAGGATCGAACACCGGGGAGCTGTTTTTT.